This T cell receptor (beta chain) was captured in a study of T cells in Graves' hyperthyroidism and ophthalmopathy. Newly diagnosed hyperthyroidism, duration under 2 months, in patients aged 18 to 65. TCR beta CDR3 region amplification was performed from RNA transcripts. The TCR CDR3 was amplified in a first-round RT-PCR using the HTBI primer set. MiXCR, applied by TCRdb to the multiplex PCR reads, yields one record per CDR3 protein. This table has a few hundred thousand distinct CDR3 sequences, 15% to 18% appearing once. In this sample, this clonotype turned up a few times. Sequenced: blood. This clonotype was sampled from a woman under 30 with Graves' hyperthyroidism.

Here the CDR3 reads CASSQGFAGLAGGLDEQFF. In DNA form, the CDR3 reads TGTGCCAGCAGCCAAGGATTTGCGGGACTAGCGGGGGGGCTAGATGAGCAGTTCTTC. The chain couples TRBV4-2 to TRBJ2-1; 16 positions agree with TRBD2. The CDR3 loop spans 19 amino acids. Germline CDR1 and CDR2: LGHNA and YNFKEQ. Unmatched junction bases numbered 11, after V lost 1 base and J lost 8 bases.